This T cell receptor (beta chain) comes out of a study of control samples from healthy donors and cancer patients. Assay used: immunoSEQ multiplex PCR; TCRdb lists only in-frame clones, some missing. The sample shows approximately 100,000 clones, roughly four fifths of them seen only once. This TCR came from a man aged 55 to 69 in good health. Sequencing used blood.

The CDR3 spells CASSGSGTVISTEAFF. The CDR3 DNA is TGTGCCAGCAGTGGGTCCGGGACAGTAATTTCCACTGAAGCTTTCTTT. This chain uses TRBV2 with TRBJ1-1; 7 nucleotides match TRBD1. With 4 bases clipped from V and 4 bases from J, the junction kept 12 bases outside the gene matches. Per the germline V gene, CDR1 is SNHLY and CDR2 is FYNNEI. This CDR3 spans 16 amino acids.